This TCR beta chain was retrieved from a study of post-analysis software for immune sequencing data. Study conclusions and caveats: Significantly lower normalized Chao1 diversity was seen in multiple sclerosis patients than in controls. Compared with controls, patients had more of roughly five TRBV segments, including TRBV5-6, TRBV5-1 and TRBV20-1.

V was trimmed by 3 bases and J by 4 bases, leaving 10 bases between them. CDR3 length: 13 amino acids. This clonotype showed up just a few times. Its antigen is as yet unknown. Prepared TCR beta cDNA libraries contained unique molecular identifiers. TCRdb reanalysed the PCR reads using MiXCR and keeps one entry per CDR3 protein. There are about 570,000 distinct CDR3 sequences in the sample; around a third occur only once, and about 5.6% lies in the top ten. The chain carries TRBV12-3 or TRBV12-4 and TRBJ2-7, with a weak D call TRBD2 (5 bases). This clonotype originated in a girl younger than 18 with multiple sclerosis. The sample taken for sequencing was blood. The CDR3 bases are TGTGCCAGCAGTTTCTACGGGGATTACGAGCAGTACTTC. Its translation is CASSFYGDYEQYF.